This T cell receptor beta chain was sequenced for a study of CD8+CD57+ T cells in acquired aplastic anemia. Across the whole study: Roughly 10.8 million reads were obtained on average for healthy donor CD4+ cells. Study results and caveats: Found in both controls and patients were some 31 CD8+ CDR3 sequences.

This clonotype was seen a single time. Its matching antigen is unknown. This CDR3 fails to terminate in the conserved phenylalanine or tryptophan, so it likely reflects a read error. The CDR3 runs to 12 residues. Germline assignment: CDR1 SEHNR and CDR2 FQNEAQ (reference sequence). Template material for TCR beta VDJ and CDR3 profiling consisted of genomic DNA. MiXCR was run by TCRdb on the reads, yielding one entry per CDR3 protein. The data contain about 180,000 distinct CDR3 sequences, about half of them singletons. The sequencing input was sorted CD4+, CD8+, or CD8+CD57+ T cells (not recorded which) from PBMCs. The receptor was derived from a human donor in good health. The chain recombines TRBV7-9 with TRBJ1-1; D gene uncertain. CDR3 amino acids: CASSHANAEAFS. CDR3 in DNA: TGTGCCAGCAGCCATGCGAACGCTGAAGCTTTCTCT.